This T cell receptor (beta chain) derives from a study of T cells after yellow fever vaccination. Study-wide points: The presence of abundant clonotypes contaminating from the bulk population was possible in FACS-sorted repertoires.

About this clonotype: Its antigen is still unknown.

Germline CDR1 and CDR2: DFQATT and SNEGSKA (reference sequence). V was pared by 3 bases and J by 2 bases, with 10 bases between. There are 13 residues in the CDR3. Via MiXCR, TCRdb re-called the 5' RACE reads, giving one row per CDR3 protein. The sample consists of roughly 320,000 distinct CDR3 sequences, approximately 12% of them appearing once. The sequence was obtained from a man younger than 35 who received the YFV17D yellow fever vaccine. The sample in question was CD4+ T cells sorted from PBMCs, obtained 45 days after the yellow fever booster vaccination. The chain is built from TRBV20-1 and TRBJ2-5; D is unclear. The CDR3: CSASGRIQETQYF. The CDR3 DNA sequence: TGCAGTGCTAGCGGACGGATACAAGAGACCCAGTACTTC.